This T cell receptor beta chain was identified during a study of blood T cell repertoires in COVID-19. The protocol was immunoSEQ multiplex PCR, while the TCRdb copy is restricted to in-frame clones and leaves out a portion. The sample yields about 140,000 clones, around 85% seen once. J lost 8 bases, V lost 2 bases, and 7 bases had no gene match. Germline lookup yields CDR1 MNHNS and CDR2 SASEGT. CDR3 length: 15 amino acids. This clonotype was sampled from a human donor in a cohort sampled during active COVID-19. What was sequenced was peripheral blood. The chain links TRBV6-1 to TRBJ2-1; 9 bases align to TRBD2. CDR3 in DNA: TGTGCCAGCAGTGAACTTACGGCGGGAGGGGATGAGCAGTTCTTC. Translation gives CASSELTAGGDEQFF.